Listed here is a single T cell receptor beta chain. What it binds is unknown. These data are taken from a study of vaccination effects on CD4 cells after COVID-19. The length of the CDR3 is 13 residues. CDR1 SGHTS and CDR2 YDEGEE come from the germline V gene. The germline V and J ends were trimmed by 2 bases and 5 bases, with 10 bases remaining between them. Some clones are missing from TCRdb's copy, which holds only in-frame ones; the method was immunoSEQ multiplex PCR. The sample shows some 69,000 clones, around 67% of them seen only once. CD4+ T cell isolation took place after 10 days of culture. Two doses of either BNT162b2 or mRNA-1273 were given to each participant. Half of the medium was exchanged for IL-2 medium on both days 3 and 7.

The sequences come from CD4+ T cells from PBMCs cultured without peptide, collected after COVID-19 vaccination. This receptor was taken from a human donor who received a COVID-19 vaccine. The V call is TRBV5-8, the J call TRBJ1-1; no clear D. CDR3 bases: TGTGCCAGCAGCTTATATCGTCGGACTGAAGCTTTCTTT. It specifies CASSLYRRTEAFF. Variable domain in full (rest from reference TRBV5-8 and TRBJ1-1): EAGVTQSPTHLIKTRGQQATLRCSPISGHTSVYWYQQALGLGLQFLLWYDEGEERNRGNFPPRFSGRQFPNYSSELNVNALELEDSALYLCASSLYRRTEAFFGQGTRLTVV.